What follows are 21 T cell receptor beta chains derived from one specimen sequenced in a study of blood T cell repertoires in COVID-19. Sequencing used immunoSEQ multiplex PCR; TCRdb keeps in-frame clones, though not all of them. The sample holds approximately 200,000 clones, under 90% seen once. Sequenced material: peripheral blood. The receptors come from a woman between 55 and 75 years old who had recovered from COVID-19.

V and J are TRBV23-1 and TRBJ2-1, with 10 bases identical to TRBD2. TRBV23-1 is an ORF, with its function uncertain. Trimming cost V 1 base and J 2 bases; bases outside gene matches: 11. CDR3 length: 19 amino acids. The CDR3 coding sequence is TGCGCCAGCAGTCAATTTACTAGCGGGGCAGCTTTTCCCTACAATGAGCAGTTCTTC. This codes for CASSQFTSGAAFPYNEQFF.

The chain employs TRBV18 and TRBJ1-1; D is unclear. Per the germline V gene, CDR1 is KGHSH and CDR2 is LQKENI. The CDR3 runs to 13 residues. With 0 bases removed from V and 7 bases from J, the gap between germline ends came to 9 bases. CDR3 DNA: TGTGCCAGCTCACCACCGCCCGGGAGTGAAGCTTTCTTT. It specifies CASSPPPGSEAFF.

The chain combines TRBV11-2 with TRBJ2-1; D unresolved. The CDR3 is 16 amino acids. The V end lost 1 base, the J end lost 0 bases, and 10 bases lay between the germline ends. The germline V gene has CDR1 SGHAT and CDR2 FQNNGV. CDR3 residues: CASSLGTLSSYNEQFF. CDR3 DNA sequence: TGTGCCAGCAGCTTAGGAACCCTTAGCTCCTACAATGAGCAGTTCTTC.

The CDR3 reads CASSLLVNTEAFF. CDR3 DNA: TGTGCCAGCAGTTTGTTAGTGAACACTGAAGCTTTCTTT. The chain is built from TRBV6-5 and TRBJ1-1, with no clear D. From germline, CDR1 is MNHEY and CDR2 SVGAGI. V was clipped by 4 bases and J by 0 bases, with 6 bases between them. This CDR3 has 13 amino acids.

The V gene is TRBV7-2, the J gene TRBJ2-3; possible D gene TRBD2, 5 bases. Germline V gives CDR1 SGHTA, CDR2 FQGNSA. Trimming took 4 bases from V and 0 from J, leaving 17 bases between them. The CDR3 covers 17 residues. The CDR3 sequence is CASSWAPMRVSTDTQYF. In DNA form, the CDR3 reads TGTGCCAGCAGCTGGGCCCCTATGAGGGTGAGCACAGATACGCAGTATTTT.

This chain connects TRBV2 to TRBJ1-1, with 7 nucleotides matching TRBD1. The ends lost 4 bases at V and 0 bases at J; junction bases unmatched: 20. This CDR3 contains 20 residues. Germline CDR1 SNHLY, CDR2 FYNNEI. CDR3 coding DNA: TGTGCCAGCAGTGCTAGAAGACAGGGAGGAAAGTTAGGGGTGAACACTGAAGCTTTCTTT. It is translated as CASSARRQGGKLGVNTEAFF.

V gene TRBV24-1 combines with J gene TRBJ2-1, with D perhaps TRBD2 (5 bases). The CDR3 extends over 14 amino acids. Germline values: CDR1 KGHDR, CDR2 SFDVKD. The V gene lost 5 bases and the J gene lost 8 bases, with 15 bases spanning the gap. The CDR3 here is CATSVGQHGDEQFF. The DNA for the CDR3 is TGTGCCACCAGTGTTGGGCAGCACGGGGATGAGCAGTTCTTC.

The rearrangement joins TRBV6-2 or TRBV6-3 to TRBJ2-7; D possibly corresponds to TRBD2 (6 bases). V lost 5 bases and J lost 8, with 10 bases in between. This CDR3 is built from 11 residues. Germline V gene data show CDR1 as MNHEY and CDR2 as SVGEGT. The CDR3 bases are TGTGCCAGCAGTCCGGGACTCAAGCAGTACTTC. It codes for CASSPGLKQYF.

The chain recombines TRBV15 with TRBJ1-1; weak D call: TRBD1 (6 bases). Germline V CDR1 and CDR2: LNHNV, YYDKDF (reference sequence). Trimming took off 5 bases at V and 4 bases at J, with 14 bases between the two ends. This CDR3 contains 14 residues. This CDR3 is CATSFTRTATEAFF. CDR3 in DNA: TGTGCCACCAGCTTCACAAGGACAGCCACTGAAGCTTTCTTT.

A word on this clone: At one end, the junction sequence differs from germline, possibly due to a read error. The V and J genes are TRBV12-3 or TRBV12-4 and TRBJ2-7, with D possibly matching TRBD1 (6 bases). This CDR3 is 11 amino acids long. In DNA form, the CDR3 reads TGTGCCAGCAGTTGGGGACAAGTTTCGGTTTTC. Its protein is CASSWGQVSVF.

Remarks on this clone: Within the sample, other DNA sequences also encode this same CDR3. The chain combines TRBV3-1 (or the pseudogene TRBV3-2) with TRBJ1-1, with 7 bases that match TRBD1. CDR1 and CDR2 (germline): LGHDT, YNNKEL (reference sequence). This CDR3 contains 15 residues. V lost 1 base and J lost 1; bases outside the gene matches: 3. CDR3 region: CASSQAWTGNTEAFF. For the CDR3, the DNA is TGTGCCAGCAGCCAAGCTTGGACAGGGAACACTGAAGCTTTCTTT.

V gene TRBV12-5 combines with J gene TRBJ2-1; weak D call: TRBD1 (6 bases). Per the germline V gene, CDR1 is LGHNT and CDR2 is FRNRAP. This CDR3 region has 16 residues. Trimming shortened V by 0 bases and J by 4 bases, and 13 bases separated the two germline ends. The CDR3 DNA reads as TGTGCTAGTGGTTTGGTATTTGGGACAAATTACAATGAGCAGTTCTTC. Translation: CASGLVFGTNYNEQFF.

This clone was seen a few times. The chain combines TRBV29-1 with TRBJ2-1; 10 bases align to TRBD1. V gave up 7 bases and J gave up 5 bases; unmatched junction bases: 5. In germline, CDR1 is SQVTM, CDR2 ANQGSEA. There are 13 residues in the CDR3. The CDR3 spells CSAQDRGNNEQFF. The CDR3 coding sequence is TGCAGCGCACAGGACAGGGGGAACAATGAGCAGTTCTTC.

The V and J genes are TRBV2 and TRBJ1-1; D is perhaps TRBD1 (6 bases). This CDR3 has 16 residues. Germline V gives CDR1 SNHLY, CDR2 FYNNEI. Trimming shortened V by 5 bases and J by 5 bases, and 21 bases separated the two germline ends. CDR3 region: CASSTNRELGKTEAFF. DNA for the CDR3: TGTGCCAGCAGTACAAACAGGGAGCTTGGGAAAACTGAAGCTTTCTTT.

The chain joins TRBV30 to TRBJ2-7; D possibly corresponds to TRBD2 (7 bases). The CDR3 runs to 14 residues. The V gene lost 2 bases and the J gene lost 5 bases, with 16 bases spanning the gap. CDR1 is GTSNPN, CDR2 SVGIG, per germline (reference sequence). CDR3 amino acids: CAWSLKGGGDEQYF. The CDR3 region has the DNA TGTGCCTGGAGTTTAAAAGGGGGGGGCGACGAGCAGTACTTC.

The chain links TRBV2 to TRBJ1-5; D not certain. This CDR3 is 12 amino acids long. The V gene lost 6 bases and the J gene lost 3 bases, with 6 bases spanning the gap. Germline-derived CDR1 and CDR2 are SNHLY and FYNNEI. CDR3 in DNA: TGTGCCAGCAGGAACTACAATCAGCCCCAGCATTTT. Residues: CASRNYNQPQHF.

This clone occurred once. The genes are TRBV5-4 and TRBJ2-7; 7 bases are shared with TRBD1. V shed 3 bases and J 3 bases; nucleotides not matched to a gene: 3. Germline CDR1 is SGHNT and CDR2 is YYREEE (reference sequence). There are 13 residues in the CDR3. CDR3 nucleotide sequence: TGTGCCAGCAGCTACGGACAGGACTACGAGCAGTACTTC. Encoded protein: CASSYGQDYEQYF.

The chain recombines TRBV3-1 (or the pseudogene TRBV3-2) with TRBJ2-5; TRBD2 aligns across 10 bases. CDR1 LGHDT and CDR2 YNNKEL come from the germline V gene (reference sequence). The CDR3 has 16 residues. J lost 2 bases, V lost 0 bases, and 3 bases had no gene match. CDR3 residues: CASSQELAGYQETQYF. The CDR3 bases are TGTGCCAGCAGCCAAGAACTAGCGGGGTATCAAGAGACCCAGTACTTC.

The chain couples TRBV19 to TRBJ2-7, with TRBD1 matching over 9 bases. Per the germline V gene, CDR1 is LNHDA and CDR2 is SQIVND (reference sequence). The trim removed 4 bases at V and 6 bases at J, leaving 10 bases unmatched. This CDR3 comprises 15 residues. CDR3 residues: CASSTPGTGHTEQYF. The CDR3 nucleotides are TGTGCCAGTAGTACCCCCGGGACAGGGCATACCGAGCAGTACTTC.

The gene calls are TRBV18 and TRBJ1-2, with unresolved D. V lost 6 bases, J lost 6 bases, and 11 bases lay in between. Per the germline V gene, CDR1 is KGHSH and CDR2 is LQKENI. The CDR3 extends over 12 amino acids. Here the CDR3 reads CASSPSYDGYTF. DNA for the CDR3: TGTGCCAGCTCCCCCTCTTATGATGGCTACACCTTC.

The genes are TRBV29-1 and TRBJ2-3, with 9 bases identical to TRBD2. This CDR3 spans 15 amino acids. After removal of 2 bases from V and 1 base from J, the junction contained 4 bases not matched to a gene. Germline values: CDR1 SQVTM, CDR2 ANQGSEA. The CDR3 here is CSVEKRLAGTDTQYF. The CDR3 DNA sequence: TGCAGCGTTGAAAAACGACTAGCGGGCACAGATACGCAGTATTTT.